This TCR beta chain was sequenced for a study of identical twins. Study results and limitations: A partial confounding effect on zero-insertion analyses could come from invariant MAIT and iNKT cells. Sharing of beta out-of-frame sequences by twins showed a weaker excess. With monozygotic twins, out-of-frame TCR alpha sharing exceeded what models estimated.

A note on this clonotype: The antigen remains unidentified.

TCRdb reprocessed the 5' RACE reads via MiXCR and lists one record per CDR3 protein. The profile covers roughly 700,000 distinct CDR3 sequences, with around 8.6% appearing a single time and 0.98% taken by the ten largest. The sample also formed part of further work on yellow fever vaccine responses in identical twins.

The sequenced material came from PBMCs. The sequence derives from a woman under 30 in good health.

CDR3 coding DNA: TGCAGCGTTTGGACAGGGGTTACCGGGGAGCTGTTTTTT. The encoded protein is CSVWTGVTGELFF. V and J are TRBV29-1 and TRBJ2-2, with 9 bases matching TRBD1. The junction had 3 bases not matched to a gene; V was cut back by 5 bases and J by 5 bases. CDR3 length: 13 amino acids. Germline-derived CDR1 and CDR2 are SQVTM and ANQGSEA.